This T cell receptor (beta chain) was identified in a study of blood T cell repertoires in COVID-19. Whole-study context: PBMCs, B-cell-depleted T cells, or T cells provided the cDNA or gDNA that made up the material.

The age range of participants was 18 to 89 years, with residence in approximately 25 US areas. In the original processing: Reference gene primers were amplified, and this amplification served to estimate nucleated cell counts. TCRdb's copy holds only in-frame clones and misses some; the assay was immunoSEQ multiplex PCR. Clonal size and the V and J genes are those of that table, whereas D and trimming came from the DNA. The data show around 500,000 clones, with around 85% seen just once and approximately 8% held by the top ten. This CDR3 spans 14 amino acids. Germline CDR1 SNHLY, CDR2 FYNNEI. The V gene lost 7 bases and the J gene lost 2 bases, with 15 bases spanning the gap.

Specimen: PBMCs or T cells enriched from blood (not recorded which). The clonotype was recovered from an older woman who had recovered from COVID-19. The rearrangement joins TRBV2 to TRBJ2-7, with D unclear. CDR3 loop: CASTLAGRPYEQYF. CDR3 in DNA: TGTGCCAGCACCCTGGCAGGTAGACCCTACGAGCAGTACTTC.